The rows below give T cell receptor beta chains drawn from one sample of a study of regulatory T cells in long-lasting Graves disease. TCRdb re-derived calls from the multiplex PCR reads in MiXCR, one entry per CDR3 protein. The sample gives about 420,000 distinct CDR3 sequences, roughly 15% of which show up once; about 25% is in the top ten. These data were also reused for a study on T cells in Graves' hyperthyroidism and ophthalmopathy.

The sequences come from peripheral blood mononuclear cells (PBMCs), collected at new diagnosis, from a patient treated with antithyroid drugs. These TCRs come from a woman younger than 35 with Graves disease. The CDR3 runs from the conserved cysteine through the conserved F or W. The D gene is left open where the match is weak. Rows give clone size only sometimes, using once, few, many, or a class for an expanded clone.

TRBV12-3/TRBV12-4	14	-	TRBD2	TRBJ2-5	TGTGCCAGCAGCGCTTTAGCGGGGTTAAGGACCCAGTACTTC	CASSALAGLRTQYF
TRBV20-1	15	-	-	TRBJ1-5	TGCAGTGCTCCCCCCTCGGGGCGAGACAATCAGCCCCAGCATTTT	CSAPPSGRDNQPQHF
TRBV20-1	16	many	-	TRBJ2-3	TGCAGTGCTAGAGCCGTAGCGGTAACTGAGGCAGATACGCAGTATTTT	CSARAVAVTEADTQYF
TRBV19	14	-	TRBD1	TRBJ2-7	TGTGCCAGTCTTTCTCTCCAACAGACAGGACAGGTCCACTTC	CASLSLQQTGQVHF
TRBV2	15	few	-	TRBJ1-4	TGTGCCAGCAGTGGGGGAGGACAGCCTTATGAAAAACTGTTTTTT	CASSGGGQPYEKLFF
TRBV28	15	many	-	TRBJ2-7	TGTGCCAGCAGTCCCGGGCGGGGACAAGTCCCCGAGCAGTACTTC	CASSPGRGQVPEQYF
TRBV20-1	12	-	-	TRBJ2-1	TGCAGTGCTCCCAGGGGGGACAATGAGCAGTTCTTC	CSAPRGDNEQFF
TRBV11-2	14	many	-	TRBJ2-1	TGTGCCAGCAGCTTCGAGAGGGGGATCAATGAGCAGTTCTTC	CASSFERGINEQFF
TRBV6-2/TRBV6-3	15	few	-	TRBJ2-2	TGTGCCAGCAGCTTAGACCGGGGATGGGCCGGGGAGCTGTTTTTT	CASSLDRGWAGELFF
TRBV15	15	-	TRBD1	TRBJ1-1	TGTGCCACCAGCGCGCCCCGGGACAGAGCCACTGAAGCTTTCTTT	CATSAPRDRATEAFF
TRBV20-1	14	once	-	TRBJ2-7	TGCAGTGCTAGTATCAATTCGGGCTCCTACGAGCAGTACTTC	CSASINSGSYEQYF
TRBV12-3/TRBV12-4	15	-	TRBD2	TRBJ2-3	TGTGCCAGCAGTTTGGTCAGCGGGGCCCCAGATACGCAGTATTTT	CASSLVSGAPDTQYF